This TCR beta chain was identified in a study of early T cells in non-severe SARS-CoV-2 infection. Per the germline V gene, CDR1 is SEHNR and CDR2 is FQNEAQ (reference sequence). The CDR3 is 13 amino acids. Unique molecular identifiers were affixed to single, distinct cDNA molecules. Using its own MiXCR run on the 5' RACE reads, TCRdb lists one record per CDR3 protein. Of about 98,000 distinct CDR3 sequences listed, approximately 15% were seen once; the top ten hold roughly 6.4%. This clonotype came up once. A read error may produce the germline difference seen at one junction end. The sample taken for sequencing was whole blood. The rearrangement joins TRBV7-9 to TRBJ2-1; D may be TRBD2 (5 bases). The sequence was obtained from an adult who was a healthcare worker with PCR-confirmed SARS-CoV-2 infection or an uninfected control (not recorded which). This chain's CDR3 is CTSSSPSKSEQFF. CDR3 coding DNA: TGTACCAGCAGCTCCCCTAGCAAAAGTGAGCAGTTCTTC.